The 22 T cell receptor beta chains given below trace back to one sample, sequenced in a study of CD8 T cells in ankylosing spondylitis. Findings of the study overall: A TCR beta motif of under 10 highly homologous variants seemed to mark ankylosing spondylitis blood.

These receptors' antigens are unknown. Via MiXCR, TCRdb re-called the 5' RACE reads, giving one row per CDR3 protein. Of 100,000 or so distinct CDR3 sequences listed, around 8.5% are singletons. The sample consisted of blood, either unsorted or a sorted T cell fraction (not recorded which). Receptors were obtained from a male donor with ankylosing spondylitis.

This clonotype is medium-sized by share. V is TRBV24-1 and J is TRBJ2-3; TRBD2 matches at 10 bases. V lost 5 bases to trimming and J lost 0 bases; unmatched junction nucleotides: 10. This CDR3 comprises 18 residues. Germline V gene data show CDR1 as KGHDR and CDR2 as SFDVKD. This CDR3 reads CATSALATSGTSTDTQYF. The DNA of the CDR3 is TGTGCCACCAGTGCCCTCGCCACTAGCGGGACTAGCACAGATACGCAGTATTTT.

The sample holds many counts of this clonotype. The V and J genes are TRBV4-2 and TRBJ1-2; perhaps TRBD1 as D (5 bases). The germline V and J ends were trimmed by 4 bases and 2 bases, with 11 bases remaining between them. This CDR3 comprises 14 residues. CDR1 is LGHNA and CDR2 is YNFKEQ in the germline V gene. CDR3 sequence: CASSPAKGNYGYTF. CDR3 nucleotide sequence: TGTGCCAGCAGCCCCGCCAAGGGGAACTATGGCTACACCTTC.

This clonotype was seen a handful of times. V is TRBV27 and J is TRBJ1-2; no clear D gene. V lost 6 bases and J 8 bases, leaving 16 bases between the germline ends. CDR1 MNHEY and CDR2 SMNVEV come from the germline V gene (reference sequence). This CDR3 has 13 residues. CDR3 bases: TGTGCCAGCAGCCCCGCTCCCCTGTTGGGCTACACCTTC. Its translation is CASSPAPLLGYTF.

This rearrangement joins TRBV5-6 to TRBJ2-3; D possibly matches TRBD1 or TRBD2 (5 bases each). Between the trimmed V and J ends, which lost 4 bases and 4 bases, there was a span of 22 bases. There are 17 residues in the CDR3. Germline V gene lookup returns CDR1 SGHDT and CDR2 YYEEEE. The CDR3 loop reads CASSPGPGEGPSDTQYF. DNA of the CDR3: TGTGCCAGCAGCCCGGGGCCGGGCGAGGGCCCATCAGATACGCAGTATTTT.

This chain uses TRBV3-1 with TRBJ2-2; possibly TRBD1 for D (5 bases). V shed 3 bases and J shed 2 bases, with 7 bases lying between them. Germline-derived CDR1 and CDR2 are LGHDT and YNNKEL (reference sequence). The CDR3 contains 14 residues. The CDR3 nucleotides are TGTGCCAGCAGCCAGCAGGGTAACACCGGGGAGCTGTTTTTT. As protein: CASSQQGNTGELFF.

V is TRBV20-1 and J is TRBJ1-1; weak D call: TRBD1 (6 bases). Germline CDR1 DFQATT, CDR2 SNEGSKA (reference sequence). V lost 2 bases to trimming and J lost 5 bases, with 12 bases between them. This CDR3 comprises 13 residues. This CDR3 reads CSARIRDKTEAFF. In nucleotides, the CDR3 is TGCAGTGCTAGAATTCGGGACAAAACTGAAGCTTTCTTT.

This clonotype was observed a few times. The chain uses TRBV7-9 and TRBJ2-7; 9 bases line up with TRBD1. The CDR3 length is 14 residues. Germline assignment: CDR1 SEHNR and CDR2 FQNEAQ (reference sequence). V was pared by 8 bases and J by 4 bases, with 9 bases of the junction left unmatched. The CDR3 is CASRAGQGFYEQYF. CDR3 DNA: TGTGCCAGCCGGGCGGGACAGGGATTTTACGAGCAGTACTTC.

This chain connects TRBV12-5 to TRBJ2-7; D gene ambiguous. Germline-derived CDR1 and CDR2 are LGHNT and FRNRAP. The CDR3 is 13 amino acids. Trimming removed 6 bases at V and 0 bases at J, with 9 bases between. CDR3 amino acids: CASGTGSSYEQYV. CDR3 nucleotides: TGTGCTAGTGGAACCGGTAGCTCCTACGAGCAGTACGTC.

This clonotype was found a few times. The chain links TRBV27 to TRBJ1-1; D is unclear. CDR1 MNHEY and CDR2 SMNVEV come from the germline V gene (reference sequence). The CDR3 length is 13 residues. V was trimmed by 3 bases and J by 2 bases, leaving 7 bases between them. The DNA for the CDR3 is TGTGCCAGCAGTTTCTACCGAAACACTGAAGCTTTCTTT. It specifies CASSFYRNTEAFF.

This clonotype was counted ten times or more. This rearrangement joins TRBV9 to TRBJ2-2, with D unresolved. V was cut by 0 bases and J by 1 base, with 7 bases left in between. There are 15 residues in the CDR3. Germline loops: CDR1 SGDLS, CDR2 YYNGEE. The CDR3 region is CASSVEGKNTGELFF. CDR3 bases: TGTGCCAGCAGCGTAGAAGGGAAGAACACCGGGGAGCTGTTTTTT.

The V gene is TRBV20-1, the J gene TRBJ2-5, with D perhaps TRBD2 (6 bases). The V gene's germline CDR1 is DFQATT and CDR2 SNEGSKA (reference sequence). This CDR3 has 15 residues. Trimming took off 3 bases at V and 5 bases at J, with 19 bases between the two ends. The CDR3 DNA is TGCAGTGCTAGCGTCGGAGGGACGAGGTGGGAGACCCAGTACTTC. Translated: CSASVGGTRWETQYF.

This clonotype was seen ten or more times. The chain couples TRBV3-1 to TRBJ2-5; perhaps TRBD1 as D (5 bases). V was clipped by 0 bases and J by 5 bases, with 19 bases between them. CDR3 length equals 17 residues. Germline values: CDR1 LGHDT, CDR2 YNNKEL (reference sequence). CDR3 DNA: TGTGCCAGCAGCCAAGATCGCGTGGTCAGGGCAAGGGAGACCCAGTACTTC. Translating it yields CASSQDRVVRARETQYF.

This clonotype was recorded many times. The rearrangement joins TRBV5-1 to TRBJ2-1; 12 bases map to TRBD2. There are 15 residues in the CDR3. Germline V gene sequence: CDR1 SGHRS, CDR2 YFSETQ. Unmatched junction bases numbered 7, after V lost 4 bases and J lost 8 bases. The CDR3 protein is CASSLLAGGGHEQFF. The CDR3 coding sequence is TGCGCCAGCAGCCTACTAGCGGGAGGAGGCCATGAGCAGTTCTTC.

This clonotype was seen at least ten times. This CDR3 is CASSQDGGGGYTF. The CDR3 nucleotides are TGTGCCAGCAGCCAAGATGGGGGCGGCGGCTACACCTTC. The chain employs TRBV3-1 and TRBJ1-2; maybe TRBD1 (6 bases). The CDR3 is 13 residues long. The germline V gene has CDR1 LGHDT and CDR2 YNNKEL (reference sequence). V was trimmed by 0 bases and J by 8 bases, leaving 10 bases between them. Full variable domain (remainder filled in from reference TRBV3-1 and TRBJ1-2): DTAVSQTPKYLVTQMGNDKSIKCEQNLGHDTMYWYKQDSKKFLKIMFSYNNKELIINETVPNRFSPKSPDKAHLNLHINSLELGDSAVYFCASSQDGGGGYTFGSGTRLTVV.

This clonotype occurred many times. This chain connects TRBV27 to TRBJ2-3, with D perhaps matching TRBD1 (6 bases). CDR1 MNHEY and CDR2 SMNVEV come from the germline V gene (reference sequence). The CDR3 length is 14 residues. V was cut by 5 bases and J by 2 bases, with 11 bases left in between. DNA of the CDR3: TGTGCCAGCAGTCCACAGGGCTCCACAGATACGCAGTATTTT. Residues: CASSPQGSTDTQYF.

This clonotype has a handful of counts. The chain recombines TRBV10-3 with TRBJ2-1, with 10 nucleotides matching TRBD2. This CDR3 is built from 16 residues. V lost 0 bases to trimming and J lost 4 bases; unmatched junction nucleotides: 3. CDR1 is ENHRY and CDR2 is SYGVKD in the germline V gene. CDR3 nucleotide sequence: TGTGCCATCAGTGAGTCAGCGGGAGGGCGGTACAATGAGCAGTTCTTC. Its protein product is CAISESAGGRYNEQFF.

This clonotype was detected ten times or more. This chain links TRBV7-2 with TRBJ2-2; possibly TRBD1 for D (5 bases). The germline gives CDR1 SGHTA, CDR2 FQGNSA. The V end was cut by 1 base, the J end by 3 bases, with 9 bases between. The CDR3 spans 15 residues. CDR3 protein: CASSLGTPYTGELFF. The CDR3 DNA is TGTGCCAGCAGCTTAGGGACACCGTACACCGGGGAGCTGTTTTTT.

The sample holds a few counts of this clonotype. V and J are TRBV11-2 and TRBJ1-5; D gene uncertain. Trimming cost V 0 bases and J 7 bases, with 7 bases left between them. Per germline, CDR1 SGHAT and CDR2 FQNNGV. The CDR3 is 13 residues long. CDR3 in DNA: TGTGCCAGCAGCTTAGATCCAGACCAGCCCCAGCATTTT. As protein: CASSLDPDQPQHF.

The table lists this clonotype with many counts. The CDR3 sequence is CASSQGLGEPIYGYTF. The CDR3 DNA follows: TGCGCCAGCAGCCAAGGCTTAGGGGAACCCATCTATGGCTACACCTTC. This chain links TRBV4-1 with TRBJ1-2; D possibly corresponds to TRBD1 (5 bases). Germline-derived CDR1 and CDR2 are MGHRA and YSYEKL. This CDR3 contains 16 residues. V gave up 1 base and J gave up 4 bases, with 16 bases separating them.

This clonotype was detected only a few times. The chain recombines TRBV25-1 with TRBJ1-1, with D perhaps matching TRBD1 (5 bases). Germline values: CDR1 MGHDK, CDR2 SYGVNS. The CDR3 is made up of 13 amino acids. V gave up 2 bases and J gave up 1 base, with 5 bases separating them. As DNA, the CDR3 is TGTGCCAGCAGTGAACAGGGGAACACTGAAGCTTTCTTT. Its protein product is CASSEQGNTEAFF.

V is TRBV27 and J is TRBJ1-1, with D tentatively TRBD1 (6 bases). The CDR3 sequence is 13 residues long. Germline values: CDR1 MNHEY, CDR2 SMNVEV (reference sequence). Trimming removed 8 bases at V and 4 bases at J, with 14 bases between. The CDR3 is CASHWGGPTEAFF. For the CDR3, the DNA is TGTGCCAGCCATTGGGGGGGGCCCACTGAAGCTTTCTTT.

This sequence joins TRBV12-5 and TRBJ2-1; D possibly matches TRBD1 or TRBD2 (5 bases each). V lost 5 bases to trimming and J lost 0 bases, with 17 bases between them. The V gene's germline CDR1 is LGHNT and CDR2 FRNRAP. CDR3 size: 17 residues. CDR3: CASGPSGTELSYNEQFF. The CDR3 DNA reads TGTGCTAGTGGTCCGTCCGGGACCGAGCTCTCCTACAATGAGCAGTTCTTC.